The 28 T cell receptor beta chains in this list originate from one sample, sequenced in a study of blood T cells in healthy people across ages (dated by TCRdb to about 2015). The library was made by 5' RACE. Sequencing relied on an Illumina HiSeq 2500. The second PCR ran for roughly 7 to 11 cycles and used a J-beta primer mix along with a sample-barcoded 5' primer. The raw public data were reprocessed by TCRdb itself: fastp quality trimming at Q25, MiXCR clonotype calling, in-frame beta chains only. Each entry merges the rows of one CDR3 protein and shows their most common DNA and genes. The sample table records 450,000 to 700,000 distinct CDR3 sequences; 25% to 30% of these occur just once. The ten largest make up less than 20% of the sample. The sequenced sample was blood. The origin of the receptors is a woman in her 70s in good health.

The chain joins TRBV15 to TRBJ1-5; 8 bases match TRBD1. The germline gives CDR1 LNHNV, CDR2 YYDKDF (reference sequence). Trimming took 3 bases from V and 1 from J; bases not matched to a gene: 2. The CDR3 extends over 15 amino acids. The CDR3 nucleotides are TGTGCCACCAGCAGGACAGGGGTCAGCAATCAGCCCCAGCATTTT. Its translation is CATSRTGVSNQPQHF.

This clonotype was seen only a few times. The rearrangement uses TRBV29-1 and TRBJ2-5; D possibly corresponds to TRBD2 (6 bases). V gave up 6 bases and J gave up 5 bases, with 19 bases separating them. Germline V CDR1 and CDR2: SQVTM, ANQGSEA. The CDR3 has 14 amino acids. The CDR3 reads CSVSRGVSGETQYF. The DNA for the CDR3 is TGCAGCGTATCACGCGGGGTCTCTGGGGAGACCCAGTACTTC.

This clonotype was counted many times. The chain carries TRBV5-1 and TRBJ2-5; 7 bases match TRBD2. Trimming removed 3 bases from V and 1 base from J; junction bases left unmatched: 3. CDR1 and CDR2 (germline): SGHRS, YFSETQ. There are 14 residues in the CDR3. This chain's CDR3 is CASSSPGGQETQYF. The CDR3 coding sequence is TGCGCCAGCAGCTCCCCGGGGGGCCAAGAGACCCAGTACTTC.

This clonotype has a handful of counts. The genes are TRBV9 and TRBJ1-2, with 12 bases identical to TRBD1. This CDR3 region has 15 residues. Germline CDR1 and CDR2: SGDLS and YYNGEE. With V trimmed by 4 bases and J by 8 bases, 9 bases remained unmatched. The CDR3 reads CASSPGTGGGPGYTF. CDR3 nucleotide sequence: TGTGCCAGCAGCCCCGGGACAGGGGGCGGTCCCGGCTACACCTTC.

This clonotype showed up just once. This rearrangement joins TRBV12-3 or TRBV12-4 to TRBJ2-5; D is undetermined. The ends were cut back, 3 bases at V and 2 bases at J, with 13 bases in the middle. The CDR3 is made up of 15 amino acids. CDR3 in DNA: TGTGCCAGCAGTTTCGGAGACCACCTTCAAGAGACCCAGTACTTC. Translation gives CASSFGDHLQETQYF.

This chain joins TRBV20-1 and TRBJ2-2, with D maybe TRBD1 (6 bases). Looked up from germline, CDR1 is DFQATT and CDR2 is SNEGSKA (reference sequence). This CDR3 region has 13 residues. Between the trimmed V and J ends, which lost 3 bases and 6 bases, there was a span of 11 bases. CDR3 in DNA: TGCAGTGCTAGGCTAACAGGGTCCGGGGAGCTGTTTTTT. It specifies CSARLTGSGELFF.

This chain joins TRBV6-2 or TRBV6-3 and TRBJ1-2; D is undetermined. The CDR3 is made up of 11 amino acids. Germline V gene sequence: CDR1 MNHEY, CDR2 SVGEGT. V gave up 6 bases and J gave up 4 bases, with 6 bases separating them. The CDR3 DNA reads TGTGCCAGCAGCCCACTCTATGGCTACACCTTC. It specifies CASSPLYGYTF.

The CDR3: CSARQTGTGDTGELFF. The CDR3 bases are TGCAGTGCTAGACAAACCGGGACAGGGGACACCGGGGAGCTGTTTTTT. The V gene is TRBV20-1, the J gene TRBJ2-2; 10 nucleotides agree with TRBD1. Germline CDR1 is DFQATT and CDR2 is SNEGSKA (reference sequence). The V segment lost 2 bases and the J segment 3 bases; nucleotides outside the gene matches: 6. The length of the CDR3 is 16 residues.

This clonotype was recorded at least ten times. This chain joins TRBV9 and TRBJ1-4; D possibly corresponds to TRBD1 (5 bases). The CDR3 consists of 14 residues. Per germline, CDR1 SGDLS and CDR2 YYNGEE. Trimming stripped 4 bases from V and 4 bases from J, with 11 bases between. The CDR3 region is CASSPRGDNEKLFF. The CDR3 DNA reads TGTGCCAGCAGCCCACGGGGGGATAATGAAAAACTGTTTTTT.

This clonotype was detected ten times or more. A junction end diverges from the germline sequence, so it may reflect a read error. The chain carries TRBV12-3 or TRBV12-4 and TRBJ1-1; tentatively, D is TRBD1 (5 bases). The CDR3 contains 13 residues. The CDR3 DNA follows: TGTGCCAGCAGCTTAGCGGGACGGACTGAAGCTTTCTTT. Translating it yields CASSLAGRTEAFF.

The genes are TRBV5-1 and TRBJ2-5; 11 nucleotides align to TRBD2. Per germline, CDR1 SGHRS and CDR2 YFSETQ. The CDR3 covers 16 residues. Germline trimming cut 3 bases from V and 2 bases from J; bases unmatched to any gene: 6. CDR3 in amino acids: CASSSIGTSGQETQYF. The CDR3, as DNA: TGCGCCAGCAGCTCGATCGGGACTAGCGGACAAGAGACCCAGTACTTC.

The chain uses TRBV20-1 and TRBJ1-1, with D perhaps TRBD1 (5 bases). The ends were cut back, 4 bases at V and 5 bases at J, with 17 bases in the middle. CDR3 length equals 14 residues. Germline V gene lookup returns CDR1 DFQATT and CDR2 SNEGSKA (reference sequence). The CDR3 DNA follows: TGCAGTGCTACAACGCGTGACGGGGGGACTGAAGCTTTCTTT. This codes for CSATTRDGGTEAFF.

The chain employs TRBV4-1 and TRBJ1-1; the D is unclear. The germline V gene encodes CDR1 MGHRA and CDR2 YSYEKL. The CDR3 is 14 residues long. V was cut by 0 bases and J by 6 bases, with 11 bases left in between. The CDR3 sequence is CASSQDGGYAEAFF. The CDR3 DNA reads TGCGCCAGCAGCCAAGATGGAGGGTACGCTGAAGCTTTCTTT.

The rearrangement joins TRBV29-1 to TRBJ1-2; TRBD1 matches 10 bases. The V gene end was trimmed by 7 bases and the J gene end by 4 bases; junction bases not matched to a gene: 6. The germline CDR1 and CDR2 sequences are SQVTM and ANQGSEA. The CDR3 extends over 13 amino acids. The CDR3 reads CSASGQGSYGYTF. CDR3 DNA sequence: TGCAGCGCCTCGGGACAGGGGTCCTATGGCTACACCTTC.

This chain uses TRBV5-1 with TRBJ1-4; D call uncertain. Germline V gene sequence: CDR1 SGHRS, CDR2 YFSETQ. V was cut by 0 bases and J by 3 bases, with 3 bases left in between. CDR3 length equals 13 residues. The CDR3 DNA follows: TGCGCCAGCAGCTTGGCGTCTAATGAAAAACTGTTTTTT. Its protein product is CASSLASNEKLFF.

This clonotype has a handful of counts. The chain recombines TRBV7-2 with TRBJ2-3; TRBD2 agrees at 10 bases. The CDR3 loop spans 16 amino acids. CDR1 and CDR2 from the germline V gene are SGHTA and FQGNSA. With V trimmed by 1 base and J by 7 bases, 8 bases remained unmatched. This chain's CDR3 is CASSLVGSGGAYTQYF. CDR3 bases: TGTGCCAGCAGCTTAGTTGGCAGCGGGGGGGCGTATACGCAGTATTTT.

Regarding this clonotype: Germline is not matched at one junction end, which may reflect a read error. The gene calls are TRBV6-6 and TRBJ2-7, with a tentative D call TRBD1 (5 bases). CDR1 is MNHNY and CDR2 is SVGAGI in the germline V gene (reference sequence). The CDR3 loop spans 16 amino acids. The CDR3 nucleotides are TGTGCCAGCAGTTACTCGAAGGGCAGGGTGTACTACGAGCGGTACTTC. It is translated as CASSYSKGRVYYERYF.

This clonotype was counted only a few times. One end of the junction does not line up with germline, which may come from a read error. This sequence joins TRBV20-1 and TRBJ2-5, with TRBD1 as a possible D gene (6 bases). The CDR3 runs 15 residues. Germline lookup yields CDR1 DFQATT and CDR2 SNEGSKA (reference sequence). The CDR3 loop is CSARDRRWGQEAQYF. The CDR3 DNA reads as TGCAGTGCTAGAGATCGTAGGTGGGGGCAAGAGGCCCAGTACTTC.

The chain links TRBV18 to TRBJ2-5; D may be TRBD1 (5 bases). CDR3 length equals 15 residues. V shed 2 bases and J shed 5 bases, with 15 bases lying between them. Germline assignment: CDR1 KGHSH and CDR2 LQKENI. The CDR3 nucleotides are TGTGCCAGCTCACCAGTCATGGACAAGAGGGAGACCCAGTACTTC. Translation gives CASSPVMDKRETQYF.

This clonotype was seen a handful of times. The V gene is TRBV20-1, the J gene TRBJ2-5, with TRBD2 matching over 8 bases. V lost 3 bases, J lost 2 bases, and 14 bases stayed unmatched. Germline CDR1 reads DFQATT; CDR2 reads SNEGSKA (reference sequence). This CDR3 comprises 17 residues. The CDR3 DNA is TGCAGTGCTAGTATCAGCTCGGTATTAGCGGGGCAAGAGACCCAGTACTTC. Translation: CSASISSVLAGQETQYF.

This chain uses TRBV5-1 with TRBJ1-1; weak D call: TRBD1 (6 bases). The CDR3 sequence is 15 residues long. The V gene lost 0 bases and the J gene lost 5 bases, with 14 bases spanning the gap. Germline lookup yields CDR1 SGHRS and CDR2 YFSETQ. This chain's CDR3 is CASSLEAGEGTEAFF. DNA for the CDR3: TGCGCCAGCAGCTTGGAAGCAGGGGAGGGGACTGAAGCTTTCTTT.

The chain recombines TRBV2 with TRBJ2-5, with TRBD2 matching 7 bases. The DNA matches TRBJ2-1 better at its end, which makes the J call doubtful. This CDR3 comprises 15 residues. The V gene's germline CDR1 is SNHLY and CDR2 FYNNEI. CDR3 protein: CASTLGGSAYNEQFF. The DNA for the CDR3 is TGTGCCAGCACCCTGGGGGGGAGCGCCTACAATGAGCAGTTCTTC.

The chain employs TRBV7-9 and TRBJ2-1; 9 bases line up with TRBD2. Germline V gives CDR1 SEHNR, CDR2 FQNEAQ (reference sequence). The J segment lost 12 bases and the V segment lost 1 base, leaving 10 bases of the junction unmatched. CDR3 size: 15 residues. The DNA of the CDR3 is TGTGCCAGCAGCTTAGGGGGGACTAGCCCTCAAGGGCAGTTCTTC. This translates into CASSLGGTSPQGQFF. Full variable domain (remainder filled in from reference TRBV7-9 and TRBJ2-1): DTGVSQNPRHKITKRGQNVTFRCDPISEHNRLYWYRQTLGQGPEFLTYFQNEAQLEKSRLLSDRFSAERPKGSFSTLEIQRTEQGDSAMYLCASSLGGTSPQGQFFGPGTRLTVL.

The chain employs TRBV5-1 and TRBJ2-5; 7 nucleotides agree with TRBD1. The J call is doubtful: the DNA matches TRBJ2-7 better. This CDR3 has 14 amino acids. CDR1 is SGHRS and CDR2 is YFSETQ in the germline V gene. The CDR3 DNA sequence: TGCGCCAGCAGCCAACAGGGGTCATCCTACGAGCAGTACTTC. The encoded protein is CASSQQGSSYEQYF.

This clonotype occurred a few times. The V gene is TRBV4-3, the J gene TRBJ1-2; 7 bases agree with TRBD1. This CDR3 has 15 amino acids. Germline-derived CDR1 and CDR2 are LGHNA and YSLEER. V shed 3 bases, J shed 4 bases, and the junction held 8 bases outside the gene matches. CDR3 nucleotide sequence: TGCGCCAGCAGCCAGGGGAAGGGGGCGGGCTATGGCTACACCTTC. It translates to CASSQGKGAGYGYTF.

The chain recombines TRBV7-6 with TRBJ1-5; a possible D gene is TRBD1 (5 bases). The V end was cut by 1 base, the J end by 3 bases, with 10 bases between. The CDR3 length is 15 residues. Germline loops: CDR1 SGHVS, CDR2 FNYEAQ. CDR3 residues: CASSLGIGVNQPQHF. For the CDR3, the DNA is TGTGCCAGCAGCTTAGGAATAGGGGTCAATCAGCCCCAGCATTTT.

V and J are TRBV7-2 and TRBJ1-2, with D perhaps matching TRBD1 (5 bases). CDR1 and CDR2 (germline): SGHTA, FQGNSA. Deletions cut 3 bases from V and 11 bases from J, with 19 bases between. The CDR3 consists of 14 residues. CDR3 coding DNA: TGTGCCAGCAGCTTCGGCCAGGGACCGAGACCTTACACCTTC. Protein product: CASSFGQGPRPYTF. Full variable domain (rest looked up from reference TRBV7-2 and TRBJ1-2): GAGVSQSPSNKVTEKGKDVELRCDPISGHTALYWYRQSLGQGLEFLIYFQGNSAPDKSGLPSDRFSAERTGGSVSTLTIQRTQQEDSAVYLCASSFGQGPRPYTFGSGTRLTVV.

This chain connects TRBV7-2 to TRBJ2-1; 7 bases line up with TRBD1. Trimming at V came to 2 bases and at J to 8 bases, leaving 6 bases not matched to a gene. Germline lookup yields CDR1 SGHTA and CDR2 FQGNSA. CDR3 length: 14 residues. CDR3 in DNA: TGTGCCAGCAGCTTAAAGACAGGGACGCATGAGCAGTTCTTC. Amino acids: CASSLKTGTHEQFF.